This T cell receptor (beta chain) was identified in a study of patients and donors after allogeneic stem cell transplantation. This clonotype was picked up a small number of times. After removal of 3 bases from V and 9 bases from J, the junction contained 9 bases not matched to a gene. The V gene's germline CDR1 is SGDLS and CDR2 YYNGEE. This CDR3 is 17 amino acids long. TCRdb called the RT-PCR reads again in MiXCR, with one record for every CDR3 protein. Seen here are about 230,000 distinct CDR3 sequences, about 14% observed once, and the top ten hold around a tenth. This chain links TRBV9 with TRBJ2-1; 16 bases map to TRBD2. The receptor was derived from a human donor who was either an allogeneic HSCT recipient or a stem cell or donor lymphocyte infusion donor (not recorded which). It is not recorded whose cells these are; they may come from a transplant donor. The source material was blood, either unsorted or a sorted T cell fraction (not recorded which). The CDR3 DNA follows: TGTGCCAGCAGCGCATCGGGACTAGCGGGAGGGTTCGGTGAGCAGTTCTTC. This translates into CASSASGLAGGFGEQFF.